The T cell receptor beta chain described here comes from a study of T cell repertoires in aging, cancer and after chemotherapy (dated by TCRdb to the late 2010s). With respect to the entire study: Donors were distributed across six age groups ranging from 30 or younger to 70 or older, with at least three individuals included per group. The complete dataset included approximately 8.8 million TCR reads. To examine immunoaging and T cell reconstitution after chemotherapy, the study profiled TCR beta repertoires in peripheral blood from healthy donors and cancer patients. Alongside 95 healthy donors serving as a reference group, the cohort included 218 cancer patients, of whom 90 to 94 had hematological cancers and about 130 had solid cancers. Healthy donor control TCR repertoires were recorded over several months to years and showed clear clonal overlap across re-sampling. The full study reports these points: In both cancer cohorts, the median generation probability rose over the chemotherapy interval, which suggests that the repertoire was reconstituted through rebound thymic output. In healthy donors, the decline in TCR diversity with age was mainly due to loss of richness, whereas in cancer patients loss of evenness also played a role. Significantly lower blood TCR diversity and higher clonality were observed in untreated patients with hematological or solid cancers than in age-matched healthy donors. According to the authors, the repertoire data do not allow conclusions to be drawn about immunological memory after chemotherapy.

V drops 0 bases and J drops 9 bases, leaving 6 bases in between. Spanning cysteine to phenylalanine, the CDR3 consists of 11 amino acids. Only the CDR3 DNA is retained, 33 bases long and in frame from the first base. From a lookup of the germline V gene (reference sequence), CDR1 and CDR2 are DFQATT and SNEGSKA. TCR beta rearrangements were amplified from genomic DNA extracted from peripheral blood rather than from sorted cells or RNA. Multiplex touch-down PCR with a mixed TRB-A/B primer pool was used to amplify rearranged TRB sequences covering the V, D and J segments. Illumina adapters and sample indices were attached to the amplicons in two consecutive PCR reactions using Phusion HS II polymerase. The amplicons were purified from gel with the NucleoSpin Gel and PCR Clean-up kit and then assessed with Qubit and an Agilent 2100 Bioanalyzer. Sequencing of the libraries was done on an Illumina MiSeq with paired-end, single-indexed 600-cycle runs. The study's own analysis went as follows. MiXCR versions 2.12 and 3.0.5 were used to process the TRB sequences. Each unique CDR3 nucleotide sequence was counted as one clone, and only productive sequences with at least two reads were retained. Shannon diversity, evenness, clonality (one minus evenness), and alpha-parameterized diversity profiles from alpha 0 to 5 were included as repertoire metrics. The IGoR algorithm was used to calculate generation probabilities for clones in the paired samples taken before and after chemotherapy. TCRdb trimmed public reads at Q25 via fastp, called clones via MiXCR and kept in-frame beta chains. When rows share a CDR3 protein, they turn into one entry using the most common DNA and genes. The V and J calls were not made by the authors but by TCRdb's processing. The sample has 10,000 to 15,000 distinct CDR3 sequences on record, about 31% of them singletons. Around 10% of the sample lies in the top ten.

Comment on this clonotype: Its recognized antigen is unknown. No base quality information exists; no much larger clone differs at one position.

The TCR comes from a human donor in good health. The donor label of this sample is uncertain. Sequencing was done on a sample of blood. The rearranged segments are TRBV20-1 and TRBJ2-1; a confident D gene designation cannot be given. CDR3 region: CSARDLFEQFF. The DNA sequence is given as TGCAGTGCTAGAGATCTTTTTGAGCAGTTCTTC.